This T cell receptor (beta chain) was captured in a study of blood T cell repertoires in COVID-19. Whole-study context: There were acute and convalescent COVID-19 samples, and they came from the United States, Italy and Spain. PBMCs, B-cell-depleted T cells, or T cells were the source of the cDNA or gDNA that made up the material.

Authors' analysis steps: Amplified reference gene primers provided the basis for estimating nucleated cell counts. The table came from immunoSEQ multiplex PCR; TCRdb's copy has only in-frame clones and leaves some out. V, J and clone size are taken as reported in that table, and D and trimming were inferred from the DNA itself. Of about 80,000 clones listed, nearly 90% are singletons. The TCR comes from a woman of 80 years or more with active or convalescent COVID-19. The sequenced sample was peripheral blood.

The CDR3, as DNA: TGCGCCAGCAGGCCAGGGATCGGACAGGGGTACCAAGAGACCCAGTACTTC. Encoded protein: CASRPGIGQGYQETQYF. The V and J genes are TRBV10-2 and TRBJ2-5, with 9 bases matching TRBD1. J gave up 0 bases and V 6 bases, and 11 bases lay outside the gene matches. CDR3 length equals 17 residues. CDR1 WSHSY and CDR2 SAAADI come from the germline V gene.